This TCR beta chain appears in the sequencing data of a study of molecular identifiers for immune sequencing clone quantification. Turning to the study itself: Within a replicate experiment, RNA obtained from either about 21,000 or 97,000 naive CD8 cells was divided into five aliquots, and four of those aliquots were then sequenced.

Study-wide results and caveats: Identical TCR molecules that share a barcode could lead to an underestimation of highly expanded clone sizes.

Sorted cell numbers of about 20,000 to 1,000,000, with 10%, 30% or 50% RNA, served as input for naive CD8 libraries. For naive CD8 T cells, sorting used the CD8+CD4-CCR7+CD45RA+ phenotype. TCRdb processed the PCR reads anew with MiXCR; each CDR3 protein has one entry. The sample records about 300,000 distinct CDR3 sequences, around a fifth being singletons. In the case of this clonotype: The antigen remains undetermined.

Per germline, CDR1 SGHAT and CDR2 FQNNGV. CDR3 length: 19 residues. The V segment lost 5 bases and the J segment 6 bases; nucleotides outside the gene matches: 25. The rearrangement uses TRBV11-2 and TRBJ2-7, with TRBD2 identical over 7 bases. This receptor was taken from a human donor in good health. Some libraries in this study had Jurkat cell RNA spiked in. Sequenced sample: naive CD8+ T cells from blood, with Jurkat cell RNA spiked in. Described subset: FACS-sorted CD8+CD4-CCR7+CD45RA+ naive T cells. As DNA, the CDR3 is TGTGCCAGCAGCCTATCCGCCGGGCTAGCGGCGACATTTCCTGGCGAGCAGTACTTC. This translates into CASSLSAGLAATFPGEQYF.